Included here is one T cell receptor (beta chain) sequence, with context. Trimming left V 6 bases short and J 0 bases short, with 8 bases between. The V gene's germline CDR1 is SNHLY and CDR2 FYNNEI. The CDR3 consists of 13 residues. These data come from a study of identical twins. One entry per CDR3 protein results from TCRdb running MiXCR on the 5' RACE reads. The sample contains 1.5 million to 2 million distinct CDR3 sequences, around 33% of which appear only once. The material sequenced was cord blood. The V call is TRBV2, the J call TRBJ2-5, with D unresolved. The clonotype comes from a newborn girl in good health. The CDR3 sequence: CASSPMYQETQYF. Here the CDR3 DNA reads TGTGCCAGCAGCCCTATGTACCAAGAGACCCAGTACTTC.